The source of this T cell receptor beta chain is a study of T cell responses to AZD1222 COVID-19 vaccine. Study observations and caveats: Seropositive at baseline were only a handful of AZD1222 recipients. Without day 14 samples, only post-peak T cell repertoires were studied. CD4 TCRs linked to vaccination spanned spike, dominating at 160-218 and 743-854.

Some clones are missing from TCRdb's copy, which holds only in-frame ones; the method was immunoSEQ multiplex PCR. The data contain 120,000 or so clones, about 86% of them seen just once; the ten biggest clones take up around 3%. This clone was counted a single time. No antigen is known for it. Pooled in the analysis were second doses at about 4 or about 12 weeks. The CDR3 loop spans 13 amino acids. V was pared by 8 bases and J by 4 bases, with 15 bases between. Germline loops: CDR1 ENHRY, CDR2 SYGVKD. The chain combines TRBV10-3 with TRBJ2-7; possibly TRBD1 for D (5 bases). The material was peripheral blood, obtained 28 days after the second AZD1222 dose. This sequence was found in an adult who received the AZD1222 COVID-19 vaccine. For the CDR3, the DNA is TGTGCCATCGGGCTACGGCAGGGTTACGAGCAGTACTTC. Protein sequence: CAIGLRQGYEQYF.